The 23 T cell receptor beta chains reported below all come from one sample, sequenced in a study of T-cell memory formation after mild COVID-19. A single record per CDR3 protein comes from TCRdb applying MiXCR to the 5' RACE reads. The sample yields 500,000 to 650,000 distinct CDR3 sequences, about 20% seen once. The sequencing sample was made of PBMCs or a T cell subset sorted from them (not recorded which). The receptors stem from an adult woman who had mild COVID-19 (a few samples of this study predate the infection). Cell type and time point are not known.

CDR3 DNA: TGCGCCAGCAGCTTGGAGTGGGGGCCGGTTATGGAGACCCAGTACTTC. As protein: CASSLEWGPVMETQYF. V is TRBV5-1 and J is TRBJ2-5, with D possibly TRBD1 on 6 matching bases. V was clipped by 0 bases and J by 5 bases, with 17 bases between them. This CDR3 has 16 amino acids. Germline CDR1 reads SGHRS; CDR2 reads YFSETQ.

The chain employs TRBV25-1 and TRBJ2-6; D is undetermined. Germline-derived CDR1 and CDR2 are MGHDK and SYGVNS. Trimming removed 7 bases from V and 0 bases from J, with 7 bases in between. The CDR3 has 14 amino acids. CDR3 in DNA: TGTGCCAGCATGGCCAGCTCTGGGGCCAACGTCCTGACTTTC. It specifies CASMASSGANVLTF.

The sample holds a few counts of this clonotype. CDR3 nucleotide sequence: TGTGCCAGCAGCCAAGACCGACTAGCGGGGAGTAAAGATACGCAGTATTTT. Translating gives CASSQDRLAGSKDTQYF. This sequence joins TRBV3-1 and TRBJ2-3; 11 bases align to TRBD2. V trimming: 0 bases; J trimming: 5 bases; junction bases outside the gene matches: 7. CDR3 length: 17 amino acids. In germline, CDR1 is LGHDT, CDR2 YNNKEL (reference sequence).

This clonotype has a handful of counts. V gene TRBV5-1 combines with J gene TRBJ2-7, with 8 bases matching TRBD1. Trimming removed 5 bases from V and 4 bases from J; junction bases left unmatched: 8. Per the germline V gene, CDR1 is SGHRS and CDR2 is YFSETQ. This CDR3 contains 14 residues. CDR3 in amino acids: CASSTGGNSYEQYF. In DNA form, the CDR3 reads TGCGCCAGCAGTACAGGGGGTAACTCTTACGAGCAGTACTTC.

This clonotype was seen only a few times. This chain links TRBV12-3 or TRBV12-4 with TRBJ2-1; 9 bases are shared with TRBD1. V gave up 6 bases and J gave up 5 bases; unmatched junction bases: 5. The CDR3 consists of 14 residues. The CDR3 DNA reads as TGTGCCAGCAGGCGGACAGGGGCAAACAATGAGCAGTTCTTC. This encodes CASRRTGANNEQFF.

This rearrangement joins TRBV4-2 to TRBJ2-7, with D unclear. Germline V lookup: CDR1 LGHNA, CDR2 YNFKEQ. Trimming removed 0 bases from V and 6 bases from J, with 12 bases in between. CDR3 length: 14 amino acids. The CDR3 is CASSQDSLTVEQYF. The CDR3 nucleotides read TGTGCCAGCAGCCAAGACAGCCTTACGGTCGAGCAGTACTTC.

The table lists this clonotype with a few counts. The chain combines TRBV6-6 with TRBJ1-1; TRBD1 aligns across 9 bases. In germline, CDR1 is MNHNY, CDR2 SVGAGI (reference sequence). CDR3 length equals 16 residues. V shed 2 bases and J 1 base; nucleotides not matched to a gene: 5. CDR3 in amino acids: CASSYGQGRANTEAFF. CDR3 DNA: TGTGCCAGCAGTTACGGACAGGGGCGTGCGAACACTGAAGCTTTCTTT.

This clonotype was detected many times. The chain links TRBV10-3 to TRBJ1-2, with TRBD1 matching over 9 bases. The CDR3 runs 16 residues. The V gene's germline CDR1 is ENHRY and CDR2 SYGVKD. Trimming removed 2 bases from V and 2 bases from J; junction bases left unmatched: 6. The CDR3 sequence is CAISEGTGTTNYGYTF. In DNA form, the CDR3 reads TGTGCCATCAGTGAGGGGACAGGGACCACGAACTATGGCTACACCTTC.

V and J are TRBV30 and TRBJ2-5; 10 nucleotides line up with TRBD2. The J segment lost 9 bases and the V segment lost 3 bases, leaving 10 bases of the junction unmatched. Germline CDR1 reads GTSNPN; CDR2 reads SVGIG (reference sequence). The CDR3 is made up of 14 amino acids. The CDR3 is CAWRLAGASGAQYF. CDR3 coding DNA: TGTGCCTGGAGGCTAGCGGGGGCATCAGGGGCCCAGTACTTC.

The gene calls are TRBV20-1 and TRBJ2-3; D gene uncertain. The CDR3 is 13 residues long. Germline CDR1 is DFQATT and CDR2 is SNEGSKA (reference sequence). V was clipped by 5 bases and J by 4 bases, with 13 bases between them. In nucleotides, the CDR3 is TGCAGTGCTGAGTTTGGACCGCCAGATACGCAGTATTTT. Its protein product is CSAEFGPPDTQYF.

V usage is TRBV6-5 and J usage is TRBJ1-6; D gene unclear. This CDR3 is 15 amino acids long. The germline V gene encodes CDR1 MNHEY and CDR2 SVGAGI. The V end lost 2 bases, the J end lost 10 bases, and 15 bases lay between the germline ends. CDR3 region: CASSYAGRTNSPLHF. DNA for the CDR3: TGTGCCAGCAGTTACGCGGGCCGGACGAACTCACCCCTCCACTTT.

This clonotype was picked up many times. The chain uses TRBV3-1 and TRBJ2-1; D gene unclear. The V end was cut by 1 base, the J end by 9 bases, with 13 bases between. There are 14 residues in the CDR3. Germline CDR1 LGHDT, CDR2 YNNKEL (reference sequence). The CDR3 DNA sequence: TGTGCCAGCAGCCAAGGGACCGGACGGGCTGAGCAGTTCTTC. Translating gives CASSQGTGRAEQFF.

The CDR3 region has the DNA TGCAGTGCTCAGAAGGTCGGGAGGAGCTCCTACGAGCAGTACTTC. Translated, it gives CSAQKVGRSSYEQYF. V is TRBV20-1 and J is TRBJ2-7, with TRBD2 matching 7 bases. The J segment lost 0 bases and the V segment lost 5 bases, leaving 10 bases of the junction unmatched. Looked up from germline, CDR1 is DFQATT and CDR2 is SNEGSKA (reference sequence). The CDR3 extends over 15 amino acids.

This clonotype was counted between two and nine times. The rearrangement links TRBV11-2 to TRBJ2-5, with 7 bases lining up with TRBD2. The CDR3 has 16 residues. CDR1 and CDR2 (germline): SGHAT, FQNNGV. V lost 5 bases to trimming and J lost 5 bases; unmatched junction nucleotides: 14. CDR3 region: CASSQAGRERRETQYF. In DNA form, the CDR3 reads TGTGCCAGCAGCCAGGCGGGGCGGGAGCGACGCGAGACCCAGTACTTC.

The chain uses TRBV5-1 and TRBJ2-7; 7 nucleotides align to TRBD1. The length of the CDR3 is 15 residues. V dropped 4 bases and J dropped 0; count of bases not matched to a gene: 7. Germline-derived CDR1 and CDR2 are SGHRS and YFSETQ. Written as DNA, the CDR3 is TGCGCCAGCAGCCAAACCGGGACAGCCTCCTACGAGCAGTACTTC. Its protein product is CASSQTGTASYEQYF.

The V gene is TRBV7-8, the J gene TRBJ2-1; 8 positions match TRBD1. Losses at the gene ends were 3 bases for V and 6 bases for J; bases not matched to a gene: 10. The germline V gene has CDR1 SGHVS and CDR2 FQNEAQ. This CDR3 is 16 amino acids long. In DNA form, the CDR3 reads TGTGCCAGCAGCTTGATCCAGGGGGCGCCCACCAATGAGCAGTTCTTC. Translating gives CASSLIQGAPTNEQFF.

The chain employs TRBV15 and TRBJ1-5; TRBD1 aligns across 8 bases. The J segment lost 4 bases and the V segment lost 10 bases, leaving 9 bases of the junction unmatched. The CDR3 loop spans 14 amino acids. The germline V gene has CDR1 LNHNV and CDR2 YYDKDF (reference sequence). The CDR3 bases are TGTGCCATCCAGCAAGACAGGGGAAATCAGCCCCAGCATTTT. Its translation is CAIQQDRGNQPQHF.

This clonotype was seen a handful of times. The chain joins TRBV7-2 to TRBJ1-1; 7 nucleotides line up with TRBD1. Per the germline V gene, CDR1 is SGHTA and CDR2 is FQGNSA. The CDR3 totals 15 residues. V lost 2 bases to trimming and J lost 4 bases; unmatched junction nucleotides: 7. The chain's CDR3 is CASSLSTGKSTEAFF. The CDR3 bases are TGTGCCAGCAGCTTATCGACAGGGAAGAGCACTGAAGCTTTCTTT.

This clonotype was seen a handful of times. CDR3 sequence: CASKGSLSEQFF. CDR3 coding DNA: TGTGCCAGTAAGGGGAGCCTGAGTGAGCAGTTCTTC. The V gene is TRBV19, the J gene TRBJ2-1; either TRBD1 or TRBD2 may supply D (5 bases each). The V end lost 7 bases, the J end lost 9 bases, and 13 bases lay between the germline ends. CDR1 LNHDA and CDR2 SQIVND come from the germline V gene (reference sequence). The length of the CDR3 is 12 residues.

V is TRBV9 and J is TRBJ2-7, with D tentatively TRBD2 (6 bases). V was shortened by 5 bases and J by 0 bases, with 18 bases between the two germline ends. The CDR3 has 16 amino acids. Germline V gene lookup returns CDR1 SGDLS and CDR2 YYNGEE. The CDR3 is CASSGLGGTSSYEQYF. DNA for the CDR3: TGTGCCAGCAGTGGACTTGGGGGGACCAGCTCCTACGAGCAGTACTTC.

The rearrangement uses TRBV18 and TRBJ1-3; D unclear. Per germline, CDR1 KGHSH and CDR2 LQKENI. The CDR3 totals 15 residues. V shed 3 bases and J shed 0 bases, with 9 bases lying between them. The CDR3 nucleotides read TGTGCCAGCTCACCGAGCAGGAGCTCTGGAAACACCATATATTTT. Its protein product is CASSPSRSSGNTIYF. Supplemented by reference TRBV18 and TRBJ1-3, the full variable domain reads NAGVMQNPRHLVRRRGQEARLRCSPMKGHSHVYWYRQLPEEGLKFMVYLQKENIIDESGMPKERFSAEFPKEGPSILRIQQVVRGDSAAYFCASSPSRSSGNTIYFGEGSWLTVV.

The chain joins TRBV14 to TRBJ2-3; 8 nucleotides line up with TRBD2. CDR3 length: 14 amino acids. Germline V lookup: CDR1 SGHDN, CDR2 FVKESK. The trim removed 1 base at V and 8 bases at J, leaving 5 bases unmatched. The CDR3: CASSQGAGARTQYF. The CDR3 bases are TGTGCCAGCAGCCAAGGAGCGGGGGCCCGTACGCAGTATTTT.

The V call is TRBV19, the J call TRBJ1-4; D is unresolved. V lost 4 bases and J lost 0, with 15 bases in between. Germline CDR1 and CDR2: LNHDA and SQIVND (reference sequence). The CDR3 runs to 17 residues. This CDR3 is CASSTRRARPTNEKLFF. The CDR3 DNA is TGTGCCAGTAGTACCCGAAGGGCTCGTCCAACTAATGAAAAACTGTTTTTT.